This TCR beta chain was identified in a study of T cell responses to AZD1222 COVID-19 vaccine. Recipients boosted at about 4 weeks or about 12 weeks are pooled. Profiling relied on immunoSEQ multiplex PCR, and the TCRdb table lists in-frame clones only, not all of them. Of about 88,000 clones listed, 90% are singletons. Overall study findings and caveats: Nearly half of spike-specific TCRs reportedly target variant regions that are unmutated in the B.1.351 and B.1.1.7 variants.

A remark on this clone: The antigen is undetermined.

The clonotype originates from an adult who received the AZD1222 COVID-19 vaccine. Sample: peripheral blood, taken 28 days after the second AZD1222 dose.

CDR3 in amino acids: CASSLSGGTHYEQYF. The DNA of the CDR3 is TGTGCCAGCAGCTTGAGCGGGGGCACCCACTACGAGCAGTACTTC. The chain uses TRBV7-9 and TRBJ2-7; 8 nucleotides match TRBD2. The CDR3 runs 15 residues. Looked up from germline, CDR1 is SEHNR and CDR2 is FQNEAQ (reference sequence). The V gene end was trimmed by 3 bases and the J gene end by 3 bases; junction bases not matched to a gene: 7.